These 9 T cell receptor beta chains share one sample of origin, sequenced in a study of radiotherapy plus CTLA-4 blockade in lung cancer. Repertoires were generated with immunoSEQ multiplex PCR, while TCRdb's copy carries only in-frame clones and drops some. The data show around 56,000 clones, with roughly 80% seen just once and over 15% held by the top ten. The specimen was peripheral blood, collected from a patient treated with radiotherapy plus ipilimumab. These TCRs come from a human donor with non-small cell lung cancer who had a complete response to radiotherapy plus ipilimumab.

The chain is built from TRBV10-2 and TRBJ1-1; D remains unclear. The V end was cut by 7 bases, the J end by 3 bases, with 18 bases between. CDR1 and CDR2 from the germline V gene are WSHSY and SAAADI. The CDR3 is made up of 15 amino acids. DNA of the CDR3: TGCGCCAGCACCCGACCCGGGGTTCCTGACACTGAAGCTTTCTTT. It encodes CASTRPGVPDTEAFF.

This clone was observed once. The CDR3 DNA sequence: TGTGCCAGCAGCTCAGGACAGGTCGACACGCAGTATTTT. Protein product: CASSSGQVDTQYF. The chain uses TRBV9 and TRBJ2-3; 7 bases are a match to TRBD1. Germline loops: CDR1 SGDLS, CDR2 YYNGEE. The CDR3 loop spans 13 amino acids. With 4 bases clipped from V and 9 bases from J, the junction kept 8 bases outside the gene matches.

The chain is built from TRBV4-3 and TRBJ2-5; D might be TRBD2 (5 bases). The length of the CDR3 is 15 residues. Trimming cost V 3 bases and J 5 bases, with 16 bases left between them. Germline V gene sequence: CDR1 LGHNA, CDR2 YSLEER. The CDR3 sequence: CASSHRYRDAETQYF. The CDR3 DNA is TGCGCCAGCAGCCATAGATATCGGGATGCGGAGACCCAGTACTTC.

This clone was seen only a few times. The J gene is TRBJ1-4, the V gene TRBV19; maybe TRBD1 (6 bases). The CDR3 is made up of 15 amino acids. V lost 2 bases, J lost 4 bases, and 11 bases lay in between. CDR1 is LNHDA and CDR2 is SQIVND in the germline V gene (reference sequence). The DNA for the CDR3 is TGTGCCAGTAGTATAAGAAGGACAGATAATGAAAAACTGTTTTTT. This translates into CASSIRRTDNEKLFF. Full variable domain (remainder filled in from reference TRBV19 and TRBJ1-4): DGGITQSPKYLFRKEGQNVTLSCEQNLNHDAMYWYRQDPGQGLRLIYYSQIVNDFQKGDIAEGYSVSREKKESFPLTVTSAQKNPTAFYLCASSIRRTDNEKLFFGSGTQLSVL.

This CDR3 reads CASSPPLQGVSYTF. DNA of the CDR3: TGTGCCAGCTCACCACCGTTACAGGGAGTGAGCTACACCTTC. The chain has TRBV18 and TRBJ1-2; D perhaps matches TRBD1 (6 bases). The germline V gene has CDR1 KGHSH and CDR2 LQKENI. This CDR3 has 14 residues. V lost 0 bases and J 9 bases, leaving 14 bases between the germline ends.

The chain links TRBV5-3 to TRBJ1-6; the match to TRBD1 covers 8 bases. TRBV5-3 is an ORF, and what it does is uncertain. This CDR3 is 19 amino acids long. V lost 4 bases to trimming and J lost 2 bases; unmatched junction nucleotides: 14. CDR3 coding DNA: TGTGCCAGAAGCGACTACCGGACAGGGCCCATTCCCTATAATTCACCCCTCCACTTT. Translated: CARSDYRTGPIPYNSPLHF.

The gene calls are TRBV5-1 and TRBJ2-5, with D possibly TRBD2 on 6 matching bases. V lost 0 bases, J lost 5 bases, and 11 bases lay in between. CDR1 and CDR2 from the germline V gene are SGHRS and YFSETQ. The CDR3 length is 14 residues. The CDR3: CASSLDPGRETQYF. In nucleotides, the CDR3 is TGCGCCAGCAGCTTGGATCCAGGGAGGGAGACCCAGTACTTC.

This chain connects TRBV5-6 to TRBJ2-7; 14 nucleotides agree with TRBD2. The CDR3 has 16 residues. The J segment lost 7 bases and the V segment lost 3 bases, leaving 9 bases of the junction unmatched. Germline CDR1 reads SGHDT; CDR2 reads YYEEEE. CDR3 protein: CASSSRTSGRPQEQYV. CDR3 sequence (DNA): TGTGCCAGCAGCTCGCGGACTAGCGGGAGGCCGCAGGAGCAGTACGTC.

V and J are TRBV5-6 and TRBJ2-4, with a weak D call TRBD2 (6 bases). The germline V gene encodes CDR1 SGHDT and CDR2 YYEEEE. This CDR3 region has 14 residues. Trimming removed 4 bases at V and 4 bases at J, with 12 bases between. Written as DNA, the CDR3 is TGTGCCAGCAGCAACGTCCGGGAGAAAAACATTCAGTACTTC. This gives the protein CASSNVREKNIQYF.